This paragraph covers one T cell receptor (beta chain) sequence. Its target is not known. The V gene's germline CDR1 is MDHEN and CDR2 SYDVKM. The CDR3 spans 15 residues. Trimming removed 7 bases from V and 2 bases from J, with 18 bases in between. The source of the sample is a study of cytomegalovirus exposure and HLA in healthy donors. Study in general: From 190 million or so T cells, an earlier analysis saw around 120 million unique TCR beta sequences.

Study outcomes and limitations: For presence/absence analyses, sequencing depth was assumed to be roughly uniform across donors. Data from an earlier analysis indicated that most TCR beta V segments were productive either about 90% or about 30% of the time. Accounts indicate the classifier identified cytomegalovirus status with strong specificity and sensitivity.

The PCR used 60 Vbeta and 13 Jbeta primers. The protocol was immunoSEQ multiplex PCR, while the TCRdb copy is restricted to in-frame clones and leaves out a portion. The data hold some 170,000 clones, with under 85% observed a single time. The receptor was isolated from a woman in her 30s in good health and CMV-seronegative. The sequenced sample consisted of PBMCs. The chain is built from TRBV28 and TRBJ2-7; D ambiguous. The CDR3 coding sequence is TGTGCCAGCACTCAATTGGGTGGGCAGACCTACGAGCAGTACTTC. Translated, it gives CASTQLGGQTYEQYF.